The present entry profiles one TCR beta chain with its context. The antigen is undetermined. The data originate from a study of post-analysis software for immune sequencing data. Overall study context: Relapsing-remitting, secondary progressive and progressive-relapsing forms made up the multiple sclerosis disease courses.

The ends were cut back, 0 bases at V and 0 bases at J, with 5 bases in the middle. The CDR3 extends over 14 amino acids. The V gene's germline CDR1 is DFQATT and CDR2 SNEGSKA (reference sequence). Prepared libraries of TCR beta cDNA carried unique molecular identifiers. From roughly 1 to 10 million T cells, 400,000 to 550,000 cDNA molecules were obtained. One entry per CDR3 protein results from TCRdb running MiXCR on the PCR reads. The sample records more than 500,000 distinct CDR3 sequences, roughly 34% being singletons. Study-level findings and limits: A significant reduction in normalized Chao1 diversity was observed in multiple sclerosis patients versus controls. Included in a set of roughly five TRBV segments more frequent in patients than controls were TRBV5-6, TRBV5-1 and TRBV20-1.

The genes are TRBV20-1 and TRBJ2-2; D is unclear. Sequencing was done on a sample of blood. The TCR was taken from a girl aged 2 to 17 with multiple sclerosis. The CDR3 spells CSAREGPNTGELFF. As DNA, the CDR3 is TGCAGTGCTAGAGAAGGACCGAACACCGGGGAGCTGTTTTTT.